This T cell receptor (beta chain) derives from a study of vaccination and CD4 T cells after COVID-19. Study details: Two Hispanic individuals were among six male and four female convalescent patients. Study-wide results and limits: Vaccine-specific clones in convalescent patients were spike mono-reactive in 304 of 307 cases.

Worth noting for this clonotype: Its antigen is currently unknown.

Sequence data for DNA of cultured CD4+ T cells were generated by the Oncomine TCR Beta short-read assay. TCRdb reprocessed the PCR reads via MiXCR and lists one record per CDR3 protein. This sample has just under 20,000 distinct CDR3 sequences, with around 46% found just once. Unmatched junction bases numbered 8, after V lost 0 bases and J lost 5 bases. Germline assignment: CDR1 SQVTM and CDR2 ANQGSEA. This CDR3 region has 15 residues. The treatment here: approximately nine-day PBMC culture with coronavirus spike peptide pools or control peptides (ViraFEST assay). Expanded clonotypes were found by TCR sequencing after peptide-pool stimulation (ViraFEST).

The sequence derives from a human donor who had recovered from COVID-19. The sequencing here drew on CD4+ T cells from blood, cultured in vitro, taken before SARS-CoV-2 vaccination. V usage is TRBV29-1 and J usage is TRBJ2-5, with 8 positions matching TRBD2. The CDR3: CSVEDRGSGGETQYF. As DNA, the CDR3 is TGCAGCGTTGAAGATCGAGGGAGCGGGGGCGAGACCCAGTACTTC.